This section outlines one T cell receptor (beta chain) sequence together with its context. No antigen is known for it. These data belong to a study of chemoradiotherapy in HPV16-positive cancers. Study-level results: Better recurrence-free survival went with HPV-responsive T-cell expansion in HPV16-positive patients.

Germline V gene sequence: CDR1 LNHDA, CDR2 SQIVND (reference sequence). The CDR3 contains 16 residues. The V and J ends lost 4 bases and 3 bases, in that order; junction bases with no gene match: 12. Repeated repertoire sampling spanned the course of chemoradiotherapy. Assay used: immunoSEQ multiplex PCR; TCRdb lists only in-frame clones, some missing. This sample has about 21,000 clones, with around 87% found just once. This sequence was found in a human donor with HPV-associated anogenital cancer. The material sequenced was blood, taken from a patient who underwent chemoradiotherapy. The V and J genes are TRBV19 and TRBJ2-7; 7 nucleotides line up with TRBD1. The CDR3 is CASSTTPGTVIYEQYF. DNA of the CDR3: TGTGCCAGTAGTACAACGCCGGGGACAGTGATCTACGAGCAGTACTTC.